This is a list of T cell receptor beta chains from one sample in a study of cytomegalovirus exposure and HLA in healthy donors. Produced via immunoSEQ multiplex PCR; TCRdb's table is partial and in-frame only. The sample records tens of thousands of clones, about 75% being singletons. Sequenced: PBMCs. These receptor sequences come from a man between 35 and 55 years old in good health and CMV-seronegative. Each CDR3 is given with its conserved first and last residue. A D gene is named only where the DNA matches it firmly. Clone size is given for some rows only: seen once, a few or many times, or a class if the clone is expanded.

d_call	j_call	v_call	clone_size	cdr3_aa	cdr3_nt
.	TRBJ1-1	TRBV2	.	CASSAVHPNTEAFF	TGTGCCAGCAGCGCGGTACACCCGAACACTGAAGCTTTCTTT
.	TRBJ2-1	TRBV5-1	few	CASSLGAMHLNEQFF	TGCGCCAGCAGCTTGGGGGCGATGCACCTCAATGAGCAGTTCTTC
TRBD1	TRBJ2-7	TRBV6-6	once	CASSLGDRYEQYF	TGTGCCAGCAGTTTAGGGGACAGGTACGAGCAGTACTTC
.	TRBJ1-1	TRBV19	.	CASSRQLNTEAFF	TGTGCCAGTAGTCGACAGTTGAACACTGAAGCTTTCTTT
.	TRBJ1-2	TRBV6-6	.	CASTDDGTNYGYTF	TGTGCCAGCACCGACGACGGGACTAACTATGGCTACACCTTC
.	TRBJ1-2	TRBV9	few	CASSVDAGSNYGYTF	TGTGCCAGCAGCGTAGATGCGGGATCGAACTATGGCTACACCTTC
TRBD1	TRBJ2-2	TRBV7-9	few	CASSVGTGRQGTVRELFF	TGTGCCAGCAGCGTAGGTACTGGACGACAGGGGACGGTCCGGGAGCTGTTTTTT
TRBD1	TRBJ1-4	TRBV7-9	.	CASTGQGQTQKLFF	TGTGCCAGCACCGGACAGGGCCAAACTCAAAAACTGTTTTTT
TRBD1	TRBJ1-4	TRBV11-3	.	CASSDRGSHPYEKLFF	TGTGCCAGCAGTGACAGGGGGTCTCACCCCTATGAAAAACTGTTTTTT
TRBD1	TRBJ1-4	TRBV18	.	CASSAYPTGTGDEKLFF	TGTGCCAGCTCAGCTTACCCGACCGGGACAGGGGATGAAAAACTGTTTTTT
TRBD1	TRBJ1-1	TRBV7-9	.	CASSLGQGTTEAFF	TGTGCCAGCAGCTTAGGACAGGGAACTACTGAAGCTTTCTTT
.	TRBJ2-3	TRBV5-6	.	CASSTGPPTDTQYF	TGTGCCAGCAGCACAGGGCCCCCCACAGATACGCAGTATTTT
TRBD1	TRBJ1-2	TRBV19	.	CASSRDSDNYGYTF	TGTGCCAGTAGTAGGGACAGCGACAACTATGGCTACACCTTC
TRBD1	TRBJ1-1	TRBV10-3	.	CAISPGTGNTEAFF	TGTGCCATCAGTCCCGGGACAGGAAACACTGAAGCTTTCTTT
.	TRBJ1-3	TRBV28	.	CASRPGSGNTIYF	TGTGCCAGCAGGCCGGGCTCTGGAAACACCATATATTTT
TRBD1	TRBJ1-2	TRBV7-3	.	CASSPKDRGGDGYTF	TGTGCCAGCAGCCCCAAAGACAGGGGGGGAGATGGCTACACCTTC
.	TRBJ2-3	TRBV7-2	.	CASSFSFSTDTQYF	TGTGCCAGCAGCTTCTCCTTTAGCACAGATACGCAGTATTTT
.	TRBJ1-4	TRBV10-3	.	CAISPRENREKLFF	TGTGCCATCAGCCCCCGCGAAAACCGGGAAAAACTGTTTTTT
TRBD1	TRBJ2-7	TRBV10-1	.	CASSESQGAKKYF	TGCGCCAGCAGTGAGTCCCAGGGGGCGAAGAAGTACTTC
.	TRBJ1-1	TRBV7-2	.	CASSLSPASRSEAFF	TGTGCCAGCAGCTTATCTCCAGCTAGCCGGAGTGAAGCTTTCTTT
TRBD2	TRBJ2-1	TRBV4-1	.	CASSQTGLVQFF	TGCGCCAGCAGCCAAACCGGACTAGTTCAGTTCTTC
TRBD2	TRBJ2-2	TRBV6-4	.	CASSETSGDTGELFF	TGTGCCAGCAGTGAGACTAGCGGGGACACCGGGGAGCTGTTTTTT
TRBD1	TRBJ1-1	TRBV7-3	.	CASSQTGTEAFF	TGTGCCAGCAGCCAGACAGGGACTGAAGCTTTCTTT
TRBD2	TRBJ2-2	TRBV27	.	CASSFISGRASGELFF	TGTGCCAGCAGTTTCATCAGCGGGAGGGCCTCCGGGGAGCTGTTTTTT
TRBD1	TRBJ2-1	TRBV28	.	CASSLDRGGHEQFF	TGTGCCAGCAGCCTCGACAGGGGCGGCCATGAGCAGTTCTTC
.	TRBJ1-5	TRBV30	.	CAWSQQGDRPQHF	TGTGCCTGGAGTCAACAGGGTGACCGGCCCCAGCATTTT
.	TRBJ2-3	TRBV7-3	.	CASSFYSVETDTQYF	TGTGCCAGCAGCTTTTACTCGGTTGAGACAGATACGCAGTATTTT
.	TRBJ1-1	TRBV28	.	CASGRQVNTEAFF	TGTGCCAGCGGCCGACAGGTGAACACTGAAGCTTTCTTT
.	TRBJ2-7	TRBV30	.	CACHRDGAYEQYF	TGTGCCTGCCACAGGGACGGGGCCTACGAGCAGTACTTC
.	TRBJ2-7	TRBV5-1	.	CASRTQGAASYEQYF	TGCGCCAGCAGGACACAGGGCGCCGCTTCCTACGAGCAGTACTTC
TRBD1	TRBJ1-1	TRBV7-8	once	CASSLADRANTEAFF	TGTGCCAGCAGCTTAGCGGACAGGGCCAACACTGAAGCTTTCTTT
.	TRBJ1-2	TRBV6-5	.	CASSPRRRESAGHF	TGTGCCAGCAGTCCAAGGAGGAGGGAGTCCGCCGGGCACTTC
.	TRBJ2-7	TRBV5-6	.	CASSFGTKPYEQYF	TGTGCCAGCAGCTTTGGGACAAAGCCCTACGAGCAGTACTTC
.	TRBJ2-7	TRBV7-9	few	CASSGLLSSYEQYF	TGTGCCAGCAGCGGACTCCTTAGCTCCTACGAGCAGTACTTC
TRBD1	TRBJ1-1	TRBV5-1	.	CASSSEDGTGNTEAFF	TGCGCCAGCAGCTCCGAAGACGGGACAGGGAACACTGAAGCTTTCTTT
TRBD1	TRBJ2-5	TRBV28	.	CASSGTGEETQYF	TGTGCCAGCAGTGGGACAGGGGAAGAGACCCAGTACTTC